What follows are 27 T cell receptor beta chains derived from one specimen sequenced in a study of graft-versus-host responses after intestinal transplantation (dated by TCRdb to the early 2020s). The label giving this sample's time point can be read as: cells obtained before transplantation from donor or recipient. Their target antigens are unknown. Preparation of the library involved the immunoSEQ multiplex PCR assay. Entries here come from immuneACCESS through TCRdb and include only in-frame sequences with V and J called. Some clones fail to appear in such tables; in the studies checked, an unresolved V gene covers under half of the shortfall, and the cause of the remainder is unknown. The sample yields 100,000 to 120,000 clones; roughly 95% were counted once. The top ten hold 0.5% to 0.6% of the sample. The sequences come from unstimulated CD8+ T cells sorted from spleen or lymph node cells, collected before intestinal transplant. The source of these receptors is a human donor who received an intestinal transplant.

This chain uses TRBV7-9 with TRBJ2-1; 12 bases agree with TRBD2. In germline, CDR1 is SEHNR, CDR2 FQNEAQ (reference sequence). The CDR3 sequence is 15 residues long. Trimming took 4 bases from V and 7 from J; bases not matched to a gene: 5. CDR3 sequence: CASSSLAGGGNEQFF. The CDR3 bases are TGTGCCAGCAGCTCCCTAGCGGGAGGGGGTAATGAGCAGTTCTTC.

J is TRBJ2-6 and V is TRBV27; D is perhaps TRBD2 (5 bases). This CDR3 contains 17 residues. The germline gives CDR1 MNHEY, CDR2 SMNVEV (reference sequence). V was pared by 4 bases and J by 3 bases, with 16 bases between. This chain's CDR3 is CASSSRSPGIGANVLTF. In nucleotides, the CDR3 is TGTGCCAGCAGTTCGCGGAGTCCCGGGATTGGGGCCAACGTCCTGACTTTC.

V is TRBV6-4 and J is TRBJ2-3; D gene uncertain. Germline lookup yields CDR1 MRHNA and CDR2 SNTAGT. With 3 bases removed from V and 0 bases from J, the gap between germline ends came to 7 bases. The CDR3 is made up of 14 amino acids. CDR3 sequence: CASSDTLSTDTQYF. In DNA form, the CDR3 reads TGTGCCAGCAGTGATACATTAAGCACAGATACGCAGTATTTT.

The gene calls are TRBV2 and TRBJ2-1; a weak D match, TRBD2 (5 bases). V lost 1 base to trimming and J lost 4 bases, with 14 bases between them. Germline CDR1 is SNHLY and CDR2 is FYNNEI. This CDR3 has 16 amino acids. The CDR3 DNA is TGTGCCAGCAGTGAAGAAACGAGGGCTTGGTACAATGAGCAGTTCTTC. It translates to CASSEETRAWYNEQFF.

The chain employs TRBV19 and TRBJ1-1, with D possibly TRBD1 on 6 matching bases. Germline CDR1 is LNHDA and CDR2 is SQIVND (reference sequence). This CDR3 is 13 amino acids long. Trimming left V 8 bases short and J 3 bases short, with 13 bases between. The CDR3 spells CASAGGRDTEAFF. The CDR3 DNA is TGTGCCAGTGCCGGGGGCAGGGACACTGAAGCTTTCTTT.

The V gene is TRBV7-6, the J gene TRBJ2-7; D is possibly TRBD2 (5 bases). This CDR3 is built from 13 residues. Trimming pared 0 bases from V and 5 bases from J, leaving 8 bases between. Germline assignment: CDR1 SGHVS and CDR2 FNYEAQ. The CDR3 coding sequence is TGTGCCAGCAGCTTAGCGGGAGCGAACGAGCAGTACTTC. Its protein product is CASSLAGANEQYF.

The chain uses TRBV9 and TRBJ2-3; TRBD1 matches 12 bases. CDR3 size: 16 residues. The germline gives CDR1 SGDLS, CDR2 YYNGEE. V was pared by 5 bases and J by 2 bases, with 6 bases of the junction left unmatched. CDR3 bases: TGTGCCAGCAGGCCGGGACAGGGGGCGTTCACAGATACGCAGTATTTT. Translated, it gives CASRPGQGAFTDTQYF.

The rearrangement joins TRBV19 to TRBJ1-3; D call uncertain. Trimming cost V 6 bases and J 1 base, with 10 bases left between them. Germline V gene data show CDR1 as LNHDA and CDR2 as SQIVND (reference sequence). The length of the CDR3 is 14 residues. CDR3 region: CASRPTASGNTIYF. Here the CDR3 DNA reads TGTGCCAGTAGACCTACAGCTTCTGGAAACACCATATATTTT.

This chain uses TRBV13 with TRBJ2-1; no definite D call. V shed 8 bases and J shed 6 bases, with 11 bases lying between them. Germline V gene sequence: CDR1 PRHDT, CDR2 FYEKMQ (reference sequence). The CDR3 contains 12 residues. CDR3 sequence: CASCRLGNEQFF. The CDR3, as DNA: TGTGCCAGCTGCCGATTGGGCAATGAGCAGTTCTTC.

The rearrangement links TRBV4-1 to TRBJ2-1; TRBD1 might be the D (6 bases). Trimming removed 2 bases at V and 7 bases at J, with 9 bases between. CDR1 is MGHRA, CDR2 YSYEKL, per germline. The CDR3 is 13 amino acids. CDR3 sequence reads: CASSQTQGNEQFF. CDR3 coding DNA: TGCGCCAGCAGCCAAACACAGGGTAATGAGCAGTTCTTC.

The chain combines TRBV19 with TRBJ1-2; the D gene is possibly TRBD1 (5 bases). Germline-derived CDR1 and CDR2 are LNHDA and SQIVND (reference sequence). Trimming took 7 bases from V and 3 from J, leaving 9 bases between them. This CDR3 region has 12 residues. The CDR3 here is CASIGRDYGYTF. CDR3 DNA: TGTGCCAGTATCGGCAGGGACTATGGCTACACCTTC.

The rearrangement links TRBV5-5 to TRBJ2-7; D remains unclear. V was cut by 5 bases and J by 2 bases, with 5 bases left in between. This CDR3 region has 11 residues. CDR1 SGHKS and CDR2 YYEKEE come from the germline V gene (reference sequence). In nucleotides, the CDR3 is TGTGCCAGCAGTAACGCCTACGAGCAGTACTTC. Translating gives CASSNAYEQYF. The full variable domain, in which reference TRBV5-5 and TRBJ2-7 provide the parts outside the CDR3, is DAGVTQSPTHLIKTRGQQVTLRCSPISGHKSVSWYQQVLGQGPQFIFQYYEKEERGRGNFPDRFSARQFPNYSSELNVNALLLGDSALYLCASSNAYEQYFGPGTRLTVT.

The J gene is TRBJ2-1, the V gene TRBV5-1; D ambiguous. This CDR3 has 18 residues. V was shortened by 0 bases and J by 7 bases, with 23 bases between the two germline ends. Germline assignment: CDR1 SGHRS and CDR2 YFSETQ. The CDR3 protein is CASSLALGYRILGNEQFF. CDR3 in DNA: TGCGCCAGCAGCTTGGCCTTGGGCTACCGGATCCTGGGAAATGAGCAGTTCTTC.

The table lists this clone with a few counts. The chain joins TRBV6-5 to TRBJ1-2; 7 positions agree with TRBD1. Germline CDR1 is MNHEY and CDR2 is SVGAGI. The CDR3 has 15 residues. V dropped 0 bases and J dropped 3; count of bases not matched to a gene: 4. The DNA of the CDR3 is TGTGCCAGCAGTTACTCGTTCGGGACAGACTATGGCTACACCTTC. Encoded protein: CASSYSFGTDYGYTF.

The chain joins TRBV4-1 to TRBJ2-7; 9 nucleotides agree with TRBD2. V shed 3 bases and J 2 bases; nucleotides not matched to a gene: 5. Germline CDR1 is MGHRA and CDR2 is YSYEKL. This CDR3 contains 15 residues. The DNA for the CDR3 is TGCGCCAGCAGCCAGGGCGGGAGGGTCACCTACGAGCAGTACTTC. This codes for CASSQGGRVTYEQYF.

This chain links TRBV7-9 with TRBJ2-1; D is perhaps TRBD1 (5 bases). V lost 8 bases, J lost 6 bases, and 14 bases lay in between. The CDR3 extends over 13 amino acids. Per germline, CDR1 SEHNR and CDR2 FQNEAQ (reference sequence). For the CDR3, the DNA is TGTGCCAGCTCCCTGGGGCTCACCAATGAGCAGTTCTTC. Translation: CASSLGLTNEQFF.

CDR3 protein: CASSLMRKKNTGELFF. CDR3 DNA sequence: TGTGCCAGCAGCTTAATGAGGAAGAAAAACACCGGGGAGCTGTTTTTT. The chain is built from TRBV7-3 and TRBJ2-2; no firm D call. With 1 base removed from V and 2 bases from J, the gap between germline ends came to 11 bases. CDR3 length equals 16 residues. Germline CDR1 is SGHTA and CDR2 is FQGTGA.

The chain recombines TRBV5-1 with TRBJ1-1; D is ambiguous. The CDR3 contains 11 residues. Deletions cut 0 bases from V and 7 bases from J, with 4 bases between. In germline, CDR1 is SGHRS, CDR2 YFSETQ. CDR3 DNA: TGCGCCAGCAGCTTGGGTATTGAAGCTTTCTTT. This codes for CASSLGIEAFF. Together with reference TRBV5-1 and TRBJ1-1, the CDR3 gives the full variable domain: KAGVTQTPRYLIKTRGQQVTLSCSPISGHRSVSWYQQTPGQGLQFLFEYFSETQRNKGNFPGRFSGRQFSNSRSEMNVSTLELGDSALYLCASSLGIEAFFGQGTRLTVV.

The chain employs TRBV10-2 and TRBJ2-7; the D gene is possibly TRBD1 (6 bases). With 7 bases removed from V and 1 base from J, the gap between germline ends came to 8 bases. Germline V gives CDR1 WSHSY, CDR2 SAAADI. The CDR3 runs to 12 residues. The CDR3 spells CASIDRSYEQYF. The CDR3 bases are TGCGCCAGCATCGACAGGTCCTACGAGCAGTACTTC.

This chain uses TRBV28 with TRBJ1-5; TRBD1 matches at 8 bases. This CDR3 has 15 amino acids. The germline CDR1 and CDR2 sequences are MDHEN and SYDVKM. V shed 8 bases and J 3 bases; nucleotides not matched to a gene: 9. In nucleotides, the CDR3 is TGTGCCAGCGGCACGACAGGGGACGACAATCAGCCCCAGCATTTT. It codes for CASGTTGDDNQPQHF.

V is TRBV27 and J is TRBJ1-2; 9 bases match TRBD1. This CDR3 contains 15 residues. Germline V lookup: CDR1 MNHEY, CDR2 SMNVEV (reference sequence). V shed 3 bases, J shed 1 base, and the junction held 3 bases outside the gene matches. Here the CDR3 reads CASSLTGGNNYGYTF. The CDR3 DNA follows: TGTGCCAGCAGTTTGACAGGGGGAAATAACTATGGCTACACCTTC.

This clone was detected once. The CDR3 nucleotides read TGTGCCAGCAGTGAAGCGTGGAAGGAGACTGAAGCTTTCTTT. Its protein product is CASSEAWKETEAFF. V is TRBV6-1 and J is TRBJ1-1; D unresolved. Germline assignment: CDR1 MNHNS and CDR2 SASEGT. With 0 bases removed from V and 5 bases from J, the gap between germline ends came to 10 bases. The CDR3 is 14 amino acids.

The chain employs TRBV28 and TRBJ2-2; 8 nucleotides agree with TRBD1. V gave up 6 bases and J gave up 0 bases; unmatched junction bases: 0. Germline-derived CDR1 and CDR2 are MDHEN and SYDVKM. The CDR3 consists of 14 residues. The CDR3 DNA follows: TGTGCCAGCAGGACAGGGGCGAACACCGGGGAGCTGTTTTTT. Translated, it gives CASRTGANTGELFF.

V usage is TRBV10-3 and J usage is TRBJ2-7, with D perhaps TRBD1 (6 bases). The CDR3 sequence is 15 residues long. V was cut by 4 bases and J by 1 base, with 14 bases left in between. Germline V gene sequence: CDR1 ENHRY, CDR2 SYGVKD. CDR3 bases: TGTGCCATCAGTGTCCGGGACACCCAATCCTACGAGCAGTACTTC. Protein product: CAISVRDTQSYEQYF.

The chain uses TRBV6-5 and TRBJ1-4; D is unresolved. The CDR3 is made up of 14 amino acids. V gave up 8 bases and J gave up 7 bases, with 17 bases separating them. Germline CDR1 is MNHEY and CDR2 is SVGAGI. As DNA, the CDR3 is TGTGCCAGCTATCAAACGGGATCCTTTGAAAAACTGTTTTTT. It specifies CASYQTGSFEKLFF.

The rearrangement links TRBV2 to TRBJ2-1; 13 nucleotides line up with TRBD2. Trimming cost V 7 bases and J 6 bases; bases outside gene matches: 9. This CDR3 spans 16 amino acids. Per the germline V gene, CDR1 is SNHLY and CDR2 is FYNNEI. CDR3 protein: CASKTSGRPTFNEQFF. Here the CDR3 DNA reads TGTGCCAGCAAGACTAGCGGGAGGCCCACGTTCAATGAGCAGTTCTTC.

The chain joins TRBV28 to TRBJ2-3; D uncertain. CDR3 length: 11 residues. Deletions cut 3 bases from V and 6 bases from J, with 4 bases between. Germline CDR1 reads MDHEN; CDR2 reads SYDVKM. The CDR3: CASSLWDTQYF. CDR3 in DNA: TGTGCCAGCAGTTTGTGGGATACGCAGTATTTT.